This T cell receptor (beta chain) was captured by sequencing in a study of blood T cell repertoires in COVID-19. Here immunoSEQ multiplex PCR was the method, and the copy in TCRdb shows in-frame clones only, minus some. The sample shows about 98,000 clones, 70% to 90% of them seen only once. CDR3 size: 13 residues. Trimming took 7 bases from V and 4 from J, leaving 13 bases between them. The chain has TRBV12-3 or TRBV12-4 and TRBJ1-2, with D possibly TRBD1 on 6 matching bases. The TCR was taken from a man in his 60s with acute or convalescent COVID-19. The sample was peripheral blood. DNA for the CDR3: TGTGCCAGCACCTGGGGGCACCCCTATGGCTACACCTTC. This translates into CASTWGHPYGYTF.